Below are 29 T cell receptor beta chains sequenced from a single sample in a study of blood T cell repertoires in COVID-19. The method was immunoSEQ multiplex PCR; TCRdb's version includes in-frame clones alone and lacks a portion of them. The sample consists of about 55,000 clones, 80% to 95% of them appearing once. Source material: peripheral blood. The source of these receptors is a man older than 75 with acute or convalescent COVID-19.

The rearrangement joins TRBV18 to TRBJ2-7; maybe TRBD1 (5 bases). Germline V lookup: CDR1 KGHSH, CDR2 LQKENI. Trimming stripped 6 bases from V and 2 bases from J, with 14 bases between. This CDR3 has 14 amino acids. DNA of the CDR3: TGTGCCAGCTCCGCAGGGTCTGAGCCCTACGAGCAGTACTTC. Protein product: CASSAGSEPYEQYF.

This sequence joins TRBV2 and TRBJ1-4; D uncertain. The CDR3 is 13 residues long. V was pared by 4 bases and J by 5 bases, with 8 bases between. The germline V gene encodes CDR1 SNHLY and CDR2 FYNNEI. For the CDR3, the DNA is TGTGCCAGCAGTGCGGCGCGGAATGAAAAACTGTTTTTT. Translation: CASSAARNEKLFF.

The gene calls are TRBV29-1 and TRBJ2-7; 10 bases map to TRBD1. Germline V gene lookup returns CDR1 SQVTM and CDR2 ANQGSEA. CDR3 length: 12 amino acids. V lost 7 bases to trimming and J lost 2 bases; unmatched junction nucleotides: 2. CDR3: CSGGTGAYEQYF. The CDR3, as DNA: TGCAGCGGGGGGACAGGGGCCTACGAGCAGTACTTC.

The chain has TRBV5-6 and TRBJ2-1; maybe TRBD1 (5 bases). With 0 bases removed from V and 0 bases from J, the gap between germline ends came to 16 bases. CDR3 size: 18 residues. Germline CDR1 SGHDT, CDR2 YYEEEE. The CDR3 loop reads CASSLALETQGSYNEQFF. In DNA, the CDR3 is TGTGCCAGCAGCTTGGCTCTTGAGACCCAGGGCTCCTACAATGAGCAGTTCTTC.

V and J are TRBV4-1 and TRBJ2-3; 13 bases align to TRBD2. Germline CDR1 is MGHRA and CDR2 is YSYEKL. V lost 0 bases to trimming and J lost 1 base; unmatched junction nucleotides: 1. The CDR3 loop spans 17 amino acids. DNA for the CDR3: TGCGCCAGCAGCCAAGAAGGACTAGCGGGGGGCACAGATACGCAGTATTTT. Translating it yields CASSQEGLAGGTDTQYF.

This sequence joins TRBV29-1 and TRBJ2-1; 7 nucleotides line up with TRBD1. This CDR3 comprises 14 residues. Germline assignment: CDR1 SQVTM and CDR2 ANQGSEA. V trimming: 4 bases; J trimming: 2 bases; junction bases outside the gene matches: 5. Here the CDR3 reads CSVVRDSAYNEQFF. CDR3 DNA: TGCAGCGTTGTCCGGGACAGCGCCTACAATGAGCAGTTCTTC.

The V call is TRBV6-6, the J call TRBJ1-4; no definite D call. Trimming pared 0 bases from V and 7 bases from J, leaving 9 bases between. The CDR3 is 14 residues long. The germline gives CDR1 MNHNY, CDR2 SVGAGI (reference sequence). This CDR3 is CASSYSSSFEKLFF. CDR3 nucleotides: TGTGCCAGCAGTTACTCTTCTAGTTTTGAAAAACTGTTTTTT.

The chain has TRBV6-2 or TRBV6-3 and TRBJ1-1; weak D call: TRBD1 (6 bases). Trimming took off 5 bases at V and 0 bases at J, with 16 bases between the two ends. The CDR3 totals 16 residues. Germline CDR1 is MNHEY and CDR2 is SVGEGT. CDR3 coding DNA: TGTGCCAGCAGTCCCCGGACAGCCCTCATGAACACTGAAGCTTTCTTT. Its translation: CASSPRTALMNTEAFF.

This rearrangement joins TRBV6-5 to TRBJ2-3; TRBD1 is a possible D gene (5 bases). Germline loops: CDR1 MNHEY, CDR2 SVGAGI. CDR3 length equals 14 residues. V lost 6 bases and J 6 bases, leaving 16 bases between the germline ends. Here the CDR3 reads CASSTGQGADTQYF. In DNA, the CDR3 is TGTGCCAGCAGCACGGGCCAGGGCGCGGATACGCAGTATTTT.

V gene TRBV11-2 combines with J gene TRBJ1-3, with D possibly matching TRBD1 (5 bases). The CDR3 spans 14 residues. Germline lookup yields CDR1 SGHAT and CDR2 FQNNGV. The V gene lost 1 base and the J gene lost 5 bases, with 9 bases spanning the gap. The CDR3 DNA reads as TGTGCCAGCAGCTTAGCCCAGGGTAGAAACACCATATATTTT. Translated: CASSLAQGRNTIYF.

The gene calls are TRBV6-5 and TRBJ1-6; 8 positions match TRBD1. CDR3 size: 14 residues. With V trimmed by 7 bases and J by 6 bases, 5 bases remained unmatched. Germline CDR1 MNHEY, CDR2 SVGAGI. CDR3 residues: CASNPGQANSPLHF. The CDR3 DNA is TGTGCCAGCAACCCGGGACAGGCTAATTCACCCCTCCACTTT.

The sample holds one count of this clone. This chain uses TRBV19 with TRBJ2-5, with a tentative D call TRBD2 (7 bases). The CDR3 totals 15 residues. Between the trimmed V and J ends, which lost 3 bases and 4 bases, there was a span of 15 bases. The germline V gene encodes CDR1 LNHDA and CDR2 SQIVND (reference sequence). CDR3 loop: CASSIWGGLVETQYF. CDR3 nucleotides: TGTGCCAGTAGTATTTGGGGGGGCCTGGTAGAGACCCAGTACTTC. The whole variable domain, filled in from reference TRBV19 and TRBJ2-5, reads DGGITQSPKYLFRKEGQNVTLSCEQNLNHDAMYWYRQDPGQGLRLIYYSQIVNDFQKGDIAEGYSVSREKKESFPLTVTSAQKNPTAFYLCASSIWGGLVETQYFGPGTRLLVL.

The chain uses TRBV2 and TRBJ1-4; no clear D. The germline V and J ends were trimmed by 4 bases and 9 bases, with 15 bases remaining between them. The CDR3 has 14 amino acids. Germline assignment: CDR1 SNHLY and CDR2 FYNNEI. CDR3 sequence: CASSVTAGGQKLFF. Written as DNA, the CDR3 is TGTGCCAGCAGTGTTACGGCCGGAGGGCAAAAACTGTTTTTT.

The V gene is TRBV10-1, the J gene TRBJ2-2; perhaps TRBD1 as D (6 bases). The CDR3 is 14 residues long. With 10 bases removed from V and 5 bases from J, the gap between germline ends came to 17 bases. Germline V gene sequence: CDR1 WNHNN, CDR2 SYGVQD (reference sequence). The CDR3 DNA reads as TGCGCCACCAAGTGTGGGGGCCATACCGGGGAGCTGTTTTTT. Its protein is CATKCGGHTGELFF.

This clone was observed many times. J is TRBJ2-7 and V is TRBV5-6; TRBD2 aligns across 11 bases. CDR3 length equals 15 residues. Germline CDR1 SGHDT, CDR2 YYEEEE. The junction had 5 bases not matched to a gene; V was cut back by 2 bases and J by 4 bases. CDR3 residues: CASSLLAGDKYEQYF. In DNA, the CDR3 is TGTGCCAGCAGCTTACTAGCGGGGGATAAATACGAGCAGTACTTC.

The chain carries TRBV24-1 and TRBJ2-5; 9 positions agree with TRBD1. CDR1 is KGHDR and CDR2 is SFDVKD in the germline V gene. The CDR3 consists of 17 residues. Unmatched junction bases numbered 6, after V lost 0 bases and J lost 2 bases. This CDR3 is CATSDLGTGLDQETQYF. For the CDR3, the DNA is TGTGCCACCAGTGATTTGGGGACAGGGTTGGATCAAGAGACCCAGTACTTC.

J is TRBJ2-7 and V is TRBV7-2; D is perhaps TRBD2 (6 bases). Between the trimmed V and J ends, which lost 3 bases and 5 bases, there was a span of 14 bases. The CDR3 runs to 14 residues. Per germline, CDR1 SGHTA and CDR2 FQGNSA. The CDR3 is CASSFEAGRNEQYF. CDR3 nucleotide sequence: TGTGCCAGCAGCTTTGAAGCGGGCCGGAACGAGCAGTACTTC.

This rearrangement joins TRBV6-5 to TRBJ2-7; TRBD1 is a possible D gene (5 bases). CDR3 length: 14 amino acids. In germline, CDR1 is MNHEY, CDR2 SVGAGI. Deletions cut 0 bases from V and 2 bases from J, with 8 bases between. The CDR3 coding sequence is TGTGCCAGCAGTTACTCCCAGGGAACCTACGAGCAGTACTTC. The encoded protein is CASSYSQGTYEQYF.

This chain connects TRBV19 to TRBJ2-2, with TRBD1 matching over 7 bases. Germline assignment: CDR1 LNHDA and CDR2 SQIVND (reference sequence). The CDR3 is 13 residues long. V trimming: 6 bases; J trimming: 5 bases; junction bases outside the gene matches: 3. The CDR3 region has the DNA TGTGCCAGTAGCCAACAGGGGACCGGGGAGCTGTTTTTT. Its translation: CASSQQGTGELFF.

J is TRBJ2-4 and V is TRBV9, with D perhaps TRBD2 (5 bases). The V gene's germline CDR1 is SGDLS and CDR2 YYNGEE. Between the trimmed V and J ends, which lost 2 bases and 1 base, there was a span of 10 bases. The CDR3 loop spans 15 amino acids. The CDR3 protein is CASSVLGEAKNIQYF. The CDR3 DNA is TGTGCCAGCAGCGTCCTCGGGGAGGCCAAAAACATTCAGTACTTC.

This clone was observed a handful of times. V and J are TRBV28 and TRBJ1-6; weak D call: TRBD1 (5 bases). Germline V CDR1 and CDR2: MDHEN, SYDVKM. The CDR3 contains 18 residues. Trimming left V 7 bases short and J 4 bases short, with 23 bases between. The CDR3, as DNA: TGTGCCAGCACCCCCAACCGCAGACAGATCTTATATAATTCACCCCTCCACTTT. Its translation: CASTPNRRQILYNSPLHF. Variable domain in full (rest from reference TRBV28 and TRBJ1-6): DVKVTQSSRYLVKRTGEKVFLECVQDMDHENMFWYRQDPGLGLRLIYFSYDVKMKEKGDIPEGYSVSREKKERFSLILESASTNQTSMYLCASTPNRRQILYNSPLHFGNGTRLTVT.

The chain joins TRBV19 to TRBJ2-5; possibly TRBD2 for D (6 bases). The V end was cut by 1 base, the J end by 5 bases, with 8 bases between. The germline CDR1 and CDR2 sequences are LNHDA and SQIVND (reference sequence). This CDR3 contains 13 residues. The DNA of the CDR3 is TGTGCCAGTAGTATAGGGCTAGCGGAGACCCAGTACTTC. Translating gives CASSIGLAETQYF.

The V gene is TRBV7-3, the J gene TRBJ1-2; maybe TRBD1 (6 bases). Germline CDR1 SGHTA, CDR2 FQGTGA. The ends were cut back, 5 bases at V and 6 bases at J, with 16 bases in the middle. The CDR3 runs to 14 residues. The CDR3 sequence is CASSLTGNRDGYTF. The DNA for the CDR3 is TGTGCCAGCAGCCTCACAGGGAACAGGGATGGCTACACCTTC.

This rearrangement joins TRBV20-1 to TRBJ2-5; 7 bases align to TRBD2. Germline CDR1 DFQATT, CDR2 SNEGSKA (reference sequence). The length of the CDR3 is 15 residues. The junction had 12 bases not matched to a gene; V was cut back by 3 bases and J by 5 bases. The DNA of the CDR3 is TGCAGTGCTAGTCGGGGCGGGGGATCCTTGGAGACCCAGTACTTC. Protein product: CSASRGGGSLETQYF.

This chain joins TRBV3-1 (or the pseudogene TRBV3-2) and TRBJ2-5; no clear D. Germline lookup yields CDR1 LGHDT and CDR2 YNNKEL (reference sequence). This CDR3 has 16 amino acids. The V end was cut by 4 bases, the J end by 0 bases, with 15 bases between. The CDR3 DNA sequence: TGTGCCAGCAGCCCACCGACTGGCGACCACCAAGAGACCCAGTACTTC. Amino acid sequence: CASSPPTGDHQETQYF.

This sequence joins TRBV9 and TRBJ2-3; 9 bases align to TRBD2. This CDR3 contains 18 residues. Per germline, CDR1 SGDLS and CDR2 YYNGEE. V lost 0 bases to trimming and J lost 6 bases; unmatched junction nucleotides: 14. The CDR3 sequence is CASSVEAVVSGGSDTQYF. The DNA of the CDR3 is TGTGCCAGCAGCGTAGAAGCTGTGGTTAGCGGGGGTTCGGATACGCAGTATTTT.

CDR3 DNA: TGTGCCAGTAGGGACACCCCAGGGACTGAAGCTTTCTTT. It translates to CASRDTPGTEAFF. The chain recombines TRBV19 with TRBJ1-1; D possibly corresponds to TRBD1 (5 bases). V lost 6 bases to trimming and J lost 5 bases, with 13 bases between them. Per the germline V gene, CDR1 is LNHDA and CDR2 is SQIVND (reference sequence). There are 13 residues in the CDR3.

This clone was found once. The V gene is TRBV27, the J gene TRBJ1-6; TRBD1 matches at 8 bases. Trimming at V came to 4 bases and at J to 0 bases, leaving 17 bases not matched to a gene. Germline assignment: CDR1 MNHEY and CDR2 SMNVEV (reference sequence). This CDR3 has 21 amino acids. The DNA for the CDR3 is TGTGCCAGCAGTTCCTTCTTCTCAACGACAGGGGCGAGCTCCTATAATTCACCCCTCCACTTT. It is translated as CASSSFFSTTGASSYNSPLHF.

The chain couples TRBV2 to TRBJ1-5; D is possibly TRBD1 (6 bases). Germline values: CDR1 SNHLY, CDR2 FYNNEI. CDR3 size: 13 residues. Trimming took off 6 bases at V and 5 bases at J, with 11 bases between the two ends. The CDR3 bases are TGTGCCAGCAGCCAGGACAGCGATCAGCCCCAGCATTTT. It is translated as CASSQDSDQPQHF.